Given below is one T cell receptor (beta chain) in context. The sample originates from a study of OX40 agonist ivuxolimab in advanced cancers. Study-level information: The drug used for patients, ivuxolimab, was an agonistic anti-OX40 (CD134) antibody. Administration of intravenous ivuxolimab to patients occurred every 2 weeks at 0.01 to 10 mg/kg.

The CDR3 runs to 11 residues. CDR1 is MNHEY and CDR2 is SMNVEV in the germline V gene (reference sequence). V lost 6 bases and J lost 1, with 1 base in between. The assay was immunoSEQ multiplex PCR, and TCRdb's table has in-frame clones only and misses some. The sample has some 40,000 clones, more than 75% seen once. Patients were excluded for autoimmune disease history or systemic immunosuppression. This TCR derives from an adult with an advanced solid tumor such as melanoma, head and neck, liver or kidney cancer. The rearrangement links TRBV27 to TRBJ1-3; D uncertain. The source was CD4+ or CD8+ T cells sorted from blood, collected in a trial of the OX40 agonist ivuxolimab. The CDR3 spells CASRSGNTIYF. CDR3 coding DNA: TGTGCCAGCAGGTCTGGAAACACCATATATTTT.